These T cell receptor beta chains were read from a single sample in a study of beta chain features in type 1 diabetes. The data were produced by immunoSEQ multiplex PCR, yet TCRdb's version contains in-frame clones alone and is incomplete. There are 140,000 or so clones in the sample; more than 10% occur only once, and approximately 1.3% lies in the top ten. Material: central memory CD4+ T cells from blood. The receptors were sampled from a man younger than 35 with type 1 diabetes. Both conserved end residues are part of each CDR3. The order of the fields is clone size, J gene, V gene, D gene, CDR3 length, CDR3 protein, CDR3 DNA. A D gene is named only where the DNA matches it firmly. Some rows have no size entry. The others give once, few or many, or a class for an expanded clone.

size: -
J: TRBJ2-1
V: TRBV5-1
D: TRBD1
length: 16
CDR3: CASSRSDRGIGDEQFF
DNA: TGCGCCAGCAGCCGGAGTGACAGGGGAATTGGGGATGAGCAGTTCTTC

size: -
J: TRBJ1-5
V: TRBV30
D: -
length: 12
CDR3: CAWGRDNQPQHF
DNA: TGTGCCTGGGGACGGGATAATCAGCCCCAGCATTTT

size: -
J: TRBJ1-3
V: TRBV9
D: -
length: 12
CDR3: CASSAQGNTIYF
DNA: TGTGCCAGCAGCGCCCAGGGAAACACCATATATTTT

size: -
J: TRBJ1-1
V: TRBV6-1
D: -
length: 13
CDR3: CASESGRNTEAFF
DNA: TGTGCCAGCGAGTCAGGGAGGAACACTGAAGCTTTCTTT

size: many
J: TRBJ2-6
V: TRBV9
D: -
length: 16
CDR3: CASSVGTASGANVLTF
DNA: TGTGCCAGCAGCGTAGGGACTGCCTCTGGGGCCAACGTCCTGACTTTC

size: -
J: TRBJ1-3
V: TRBV13
D: -
length: 16
CDR3: CASSPPRRGSGNTIYF
DNA: TGTGCCAGCAGCCCACCCAGGAGGGGCTCTGGAAACACCATATATTTT

size: -
J: TRBJ1-5
V: TRBV11-2
D: -
length: 15
CDR3: CASSLQVGYNQPQHF
DNA: TGTGCCAGCAGCTTACAGGTCGGTTACAATCAGCCCCAGCATTTT

size: -
J: TRBJ1-1
V: TRBV11-2
D: -
length: 14
CDR3: CASSLQGLGTEAFF
DNA: TGTGCCAGCAGCCTCCAGGGTTTGGGCACTGAAGCTTTCTTT

size: few
J: TRBJ1-4
V: TRBV4-1
D: -
length: 15
CDR3: CASSQVSGMGEKLFF
DNA: TGCGCCAGCAGCCAAGTGTCAGGGATGGGCGAAAAACTGTTTTTT

size: few
J: TRBJ2-7
V: TRBV6-5
D: TRBD1
length: 16
CDR3: CASSYTGTGTDYEQYF
DNA: TGTGCCAGCAGTTACACCGGGACAGGGACCGACTACGAGCAGTACTTC

size: few
J: TRBJ2-7
V: TRBV27
D: -
length: 12
CDR3: CASSTTGYEQYF
DNA: TGTGCCAGCAGTACGACAGGATACGAGCAGTACTTC

size: -
J: TRBJ1-1
V: TRBV2
D: -
length: 13
CDR3: CASSEGTNTEAFF
DNA: TGTGCCAGCAGTGAAGGTACGAACACTGAAGCTTTCTTT

size: -
J: TRBJ1-2
V: TRBV10-3
D: TRBD1
length: 13
CDR3: CAITSDRPYGYTF
DNA: TGTGCCATCACCTCGGACAGGCCCTATGGCTACACCTTC

size: few
J: TRBJ1-2
V: TRBV9
D: -
length: 15
CDR3: CASSVGGGQPYGYTF
DNA: TGTGCCAGCAGCGTAGGGGGGGGCCAACCCTATGGCTACACCTTC

size: few
J: TRBJ2-3
V: TRBV29-1
D: -
length: 14
CDR3: CSAREKTSTDTQYF
DNA: TGCAGCGCCCGAGAAAAAACTAGCACAGATACGCAGTATTTT

size: once
J: TRBJ1-2
V: TRBV11-2
D: -
length: 12
CDR3: CASSPRFSGYTF
DNA: TGTGCCAGCAGCCCTCGGTTTTCCGGCTACACCTTC

size: -
J: TRBJ2-2
V: TRBV7-2
D: -
length: 15
CDR3: CASRRDGENTGELFF
DNA: TGTGCCAGCAGACGAGACGGGGAGAACACCGGGGAGCTGTTTTTT

size: few
J: TRBJ1-2
V: TRBV10-3
D: -
length: 13
CDR3: CAISVRTEDGYTF
DNA: TGTGCCATCAGTGTAAGGACAGAAGATGGCTACACCTTC

size: -
J: TRBJ2-5
V: TRBV2
D: -
length: 16
CDR3: CASRGGLATFQETQYF
DNA: TGTGCCAGCAGGGGGGGGCTAGCGACCTTTCAGGAGACCCAGTACTTC